The source of this T cell receptor beta chain is a study of blood T cells in healthy people across ages. Study-wide points: Naive and antigen-experienced cells were not separated, limiting conclusive comparison.

Primers used in a second PCR of about 6 to 12 cycles were a sample-barcoded 5' primer and a J-beta primer mix. Per sample, CDR3-containing paired-end reads numbered at least 2.5 million. TCRdb reanalysed the 5' RACE reads using MiXCR and keeps one entry per CDR3 protein. The sample gives some 890,000 distinct CDR3 sequences, approximately 32% of which show up once; about 9.4% is in the top ten. The CDR3 is made up of 15 amino acids. Trimming removed 1 base from V and 4 bases from J; junction bases left unmatched: 5. Germline loops: CDR1 SGDLS, CDR2 YYNGEE. Note on this clonotype: No antigen is known for it.

The same specimen was also included in a second study, on T cells of mothers and their children.

This receptor was identified in a woman in her thirties or forties in good health. J is TRBJ2-5 and V is TRBV9; 9 bases map to TRBD2. Sequences were obtained from blood. The CDR3 sequence: CASSVTAGGRETQYF. The CDR3 region has the DNA TGTGCCAGCAGCGTAACAGCGGGGGGCAGAGAGACCCAGTACTTC. Complete variable domain (other parts from reference TRBV9 and TRBJ2-5): DSGVTQTPKHLITATGQRVTLRCSPRSGDLSVYWYQQSLDQGLQFLIQYYNGEERAKGNILERFSAQQFPDLHSELNLSSLELGDSALYFCASSVTAGGRETQYFGPGTRLLVL.